A single sample is the source of the 26 T cell receptor beta chains below, sequenced in a study of T cell repertoires in cytomegalovirus infection. Using its own MiXCR run on the reads, TCRdb lists one record per CDR3 protein. The sample gives about 330,000 distinct CDR3 sequences, about 35% of which show up once; roughly 12% is in the top ten. No antigen has been identified for these receptors. This specimen consisted of cultured PBMCs, obtained from culture after CMV antigen stimulation. These receptor sequences come from a human donor in good health (CMV status not recorded). Some clones in this sample may be carry-over from other donors' samples.

This sequence joins TRBV28 and TRBJ2-5; 7 bases match TRBD2. This CDR3 spans 14 amino acids. Trimming removed 6 bases from V and 5 bases from J; junction bases left unmatched: 9. The germline V gene has CDR1 MDHEN and CDR2 SYDVKM. The CDR3 loop reads CASSPGGARETQYF. The DNA of the CDR3 is TGTGCCAGCAGCCCGGGAGGAGCGAGGGAGACCCAGTACTTC.

Turning to this clonotype: No conserved phenylalanine or tryptophan ends this CDR3, so it is likely a read error. This rearrangement joins TRBV5-5 to TRBJ2-1; D is undetermined. Between the trimmed V and J ends, which lost 1 base and 4 bases, there was a span of 12 bases. Germline assignment: CDR1 SGHKS and CDR2 YYEKEE (reference sequence). The CDR3 totals 15 residues. CDR3 residues: CASSLSRTVYNEQFL. The CDR3 DNA sequence: TGTGCCAGCAGCTTGTCTCGGACGGTTTACAATGAGCAGTTCTTA.

The chain has TRBV6-1 and TRBJ2-2, with D possibly TRBD2 on 5 matching bases. Germline V gene sequence: CDR1 MNHNS, CDR2 SASEGT. This CDR3 is built from 11 residues. Trimming removed 7 bases at V and 6 bases at J, with 6 bases between. The CDR3 nucleotides are TGTGCCAGCAAGGAGGCCGGGGAGCTGTTTTTT. Its translation is CASKEAGELFF.

This clonotype showed up just a few times. The V and J genes are TRBV20-1 and TRBJ2-1; D unresolved. Trimming pared 6 bases from V and 0 bases from J, leaving 3 bases between. Looked up from germline, CDR1 is DFQATT and CDR2 is SNEGSKA (reference sequence). This CDR3 comprises 11 residues. CDR3 in amino acids: CSAGSYNEQFF. The CDR3 DNA sequence: TGCAGTGCGGGCTCCTACAATGAGCAGTTCTTC.

The chain combines TRBV6-2 or TRBV6-3 with TRBJ1-1; D remains ambiguous. V lost 0 bases and J 4 bases, leaving 9 bases between the germline ends. Per germline, CDR1 MNHEY and CDR2 SVGEGT. This CDR3 region has 14 residues. CDR3 protein: CASSYSLGGTEAFF. The CDR3 DNA follows: TGTGCCAGCAGTTACTCTCTCGGTGGCACTGAAGCTTTCTTT.

This chain uses TRBV11-2 with TRBJ1-1; tentatively, D is TRBD1 (6 bases). Trimming removed 5 bases from V and 1 base from J, with 17 bases in between. The CDR3 length is 16 residues. Per the germline V gene, CDR1 is SGHAT and CDR2 is FQNNGV. CDR3 loop: CASSSPAGGRNTEAFF. In nucleotides, the CDR3 is TGTGCCAGCAGCAGTCCGGCGGGGGGCCGGAACACTGAAGCTTTCTTT.

Points on this clonotype: This may come from a read error, since a much larger clone is one base off. Without the conserved terminal phenylalanine or tryptophan, this CDR3 likely stems from a read error. The rearrangement links TRBV7-2 to TRBJ1-3; D is uncertain. Trimming stripped 9 bases from V and 1 base from J, with 13 bases between. The CDR3 length is 14 residues. Germline CDR1 and CDR2: SGHTA and FQGNSA. The CDR3 spells CASWLYPSGNTIYV. The CDR3 DNA is TGTGCCAGTTGGCTGTATCCTTCTGGAAACACCATATATGTT.

This clonotype occurred many times. This chain joins TRBV20-1 and TRBJ2-7, with D perhaps matching TRBD2 (5 bases). The CDR3 loop spans 12 amino acids. Per the germline V gene, CDR1 is DFQATT and CDR2 is SNEGSKA (reference sequence). Deletions cut 1 base from V and 7 bases from J, with 11 bases between. The chain's CDR3 is CSARGRVEEQYF. The CDR3 DNA reads TGCAGTGCTAGAGGGCGGGTGGAGGAGCAGTACTTC.

This clonotype was seen ten or more times. The chain recombines TRBV7-2 with TRBJ1-1; no firm D call. Germline CDR1 reads SGHTA; CDR2 reads FQGNSA. CDR3 length equals 13 residues. Trimming shortened V by 0 bases and J by 5 bases, and 7 bases separated the two germline ends. Here the CDR3 DNA reads TGTGCCAGCAGCTTAGCGTTTGGAACTGAAGCTTTCTTT. Its protein is CASSLAFGTEAFF.

This clonotype was picked up one time. The chain has TRBV12-3 or TRBV12-4 and TRBJ2-3; D not resolved. The CDR3 consists of 15 residues. The germline V and J ends were trimmed by 5 bases and 1 base, with 13 bases remaining between them. In DNA, the CDR3 is TGTGCCAGCAGTGCGGATCGAGTCGGCACAGATACGCAGTATTTT. Residues: CASSADRVGTDTQYF.

The V call is TRBV7-3, the J call TRBJ2-1; the D is unclear. V lost 1 base, J lost 4 bases, and 11 bases lay in between. The CDR3 length is 15 residues. The germline gives CDR1 SGHTA, CDR2 FQGTGA. CDR3 in amino acids: CASSLSGGRYNEQFF. CDR3 coding DNA: TGTGCCAGCAGCTTAAGTGGCGGCCGATACAATGAGCAGTTCTTC.

This clonotype occurred many times. The V and J genes are TRBV6-1 and TRBJ2-1, with D tentatively TRBD1 (6 bases). CDR1 and CDR2 from the germline V gene are MNHNS and SASEGT. This CDR3 is 14 amino acids long. V lost 6 bases and J lost 9, with 18 bases in between. DNA of the CDR3: TGTGCCAGCAGGGCCACAGGGCGGGCGGGTGAGCAGTTCTTC. This translates into CASRATGRAGEQFF.

This chain uses TRBV19 with TRBJ1-6; no clear D. This CDR3 has 14 amino acids. The V gene lost 7 bases and the J gene lost 5 bases, with 12 bases spanning the gap. Per germline, CDR1 LNHDA and CDR2 SQIVND (reference sequence). The CDR3 protein is CASKAGPDNSPLHF. CDR3 nucleotides: TGTGCCAGTAAGGCGGGTCCCGATAATTCACCCCTCCACTTT.

This clonotype was detected only a few times. J is TRBJ2-7 and V is TRBV7-6; D may be TRBD1 (5 bases). Trimming shortened V by 5 bases and J by 4 bases, and 18 bases separated the two germline ends. Germline CDR1 reads SGHVS; CDR2 reads FNYEAQ. This CDR3 region has 15 residues. CDR3 sequence: CASSIRQGVEYEQYF. CDR3 nucleotides: TGTGCCAGCAGCATACGCCAGGGTGTAGAGTACGAGCAGTACTTC.

V is TRBV7-2 and J is TRBJ1-1, with TRBD1 identical over 8 bases. V shed 4 bases, J shed 1 base, and the junction held 8 bases outside the gene matches. Looked up from germline, CDR1 is SGHTA and CDR2 is FQGNSA. This CDR3 is 16 amino acids long. DNA for the CDR3: TGTGCCAGCAGCTCGACAGGGGCAGGGGGGAACACTGAAGCTTTCTTT. Amino acid sequence: CASSSTGAGGNTEAFF.

This clonotype has a handful of counts. The chain couples TRBV6-2 or TRBV6-3 to TRBJ2-1, with 9 bases matching TRBD2. The CDR3 length is 16 residues. CDR1 and CDR2 from the germline V gene are MNHEY and SVGEGT. Trimming removed 8 bases from V and 7 bases from J; junction bases left unmatched: 15. CDR3 bases: TGTGCCAGCGGCTCCCGAAGTGGCGGGAGGGAGAATGAGCAGTTCTTC. Amino acids: CASGSRSGGRENEQFF.

This sequence joins TRBV10-3 and TRBJ2-5; 10 bases fit TRBD2. Germline assignment: CDR1 ENHRY and CDR2 SYGVKD. The length of the CDR3 is 15 residues. Trimming took 3 bases from V and 2 from J; bases not matched to a gene: 3. CDR3 nucleotides: TGTGCCATCAGTGACGGACTAGCGGCTCAAGAGACCCAGTACTTC. Translating it yields CAISDGLAAQETQYF.

The chain carries TRBV6-2 or TRBV6-3 and TRBJ2-3; D is unresolved. CDR3 length: 15 residues. The V gene lost 0 bases and the J gene lost 0 bases, with 7 bases spanning the gap. Germline assignment: CDR1 MNHEY and CDR2 SVGEGT. The CDR3 DNA sequence: TGTGCCAGCAGTTACTCGCCTACTAGCACAGATACGCAGTATTTT. The encoded protein is CASSYSPTSTDTQYF.

The V gene is TRBV19, the J gene TRBJ2-1; 9 nucleotides agree with TRBD2. V lost 4 bases to trimming and J lost 9 bases; unmatched junction nucleotides: 7. This CDR3 spans 14 amino acids. Germline CDR1 and CDR2: LNHDA and SQIVND (reference sequence). As DNA, the CDR3 is TGTGCCAGTAGTAATCTAGCGGGAACGACTGAGCAGTTCTTC. Translating gives CASSNLAGTTEQFF.

The rearrangement joins TRBV27 to TRBJ1-5, with D unresolved. CDR1 and CDR2 (germline): MNHEY, SMNVEV (reference sequence). V dropped 6 bases and J dropped 3 bases, with 12 bases sitting between them. CDR3 length: 14 amino acids. The DNA of the CDR3 is TGTGCCAGCAGGGGAATTGAGTACAATCAGCCCCAGCATTTT. Residues: CASRGIEYNQPQHF.

This clonotype was detected ten times or more. The chain couples TRBV7-2 to TRBJ2-2, with a possible D match to TRBD1 (6 bases). CDR1 SGHTA and CDR2 FQGNSA come from the germline V gene. Trimming cost V 2 bases and J 8 bases, with 12 bases left between them. There are 14 residues in the CDR3. CDR3 coding DNA: TGTGCCAGCAGCTTACGACAGGCTAGGGGGGAGCTGTTTTTT. Its translation: CASSLRQARGELFF.

This clonotype was seen many times. One junction end disagrees with the germline gene, perhaps due to a read error. This sequence joins TRBV27 and TRBJ1-1; D is uncertain. The CDR3 covers 14 residues. Germline CDR1 and CDR2: MNHEY and SMNVEV (reference sequence). DNA of the CDR3: TGTGCCAGCAGCTTATTGGCCCGGGGAACTGAAGCTTTCTTT. It translates to CASSLLARGTEAFF.

The rearrangement joins TRBV10-2 to TRBJ1-1; no reliable D call. The CDR3 is 13 amino acids. Per the germline V gene, CDR1 is WSHSY and CDR2 is SAAADI. Trimming pared 2 bases from V and 1 base from J, leaving 5 bases between. The CDR3 protein is CASSENPNTEAFF. DNA of the CDR3: TGCGCCAGCAGTGAGAACCCGAACACTGAAGCTTTCTTT.

The genes are TRBV4-1 and TRBJ2-4; TRBD2 agrees at 11 bases. With 4 bases clipped from V and 2 bases from J, the junction kept 7 bases outside the gene matches. The CDR3 sequence is 17 residues long. Germline CDR1 is MGHRA and CDR2 is YSYEKL. CDR3 DNA: TGCGCCAGCAGCCGTCCGACTAGCGGGACTACCAAAAACATTCAGTACTTC. This codes for CASSRPTSGTTKNIQYF.

The rearrangement joins TRBV11-2 to TRBJ2-5; D is perhaps TRBD1 or TRBD2 (5 bases each). The V and J ends lost 1 base and 3 bases respectively, with 12 bases between them. This CDR3 has 15 amino acids. The germline V gene has CDR1 SGHAT and CDR2 FQNNGV. The CDR3 loop is CASSLGGPTEETQYF. CDR3 coding DNA: TGTGCCAGCAGCTTAGGGGGACCTACCGAAGAGACCCAGTACTTC.

V usage is TRBV6-2 or TRBV6-3 and J usage is TRBJ1-2, with 9 bases that match TRBD1. CDR1 is MNHEY and CDR2 is SVGEGT in the germline V gene. V was clipped by 7 bases and J by 6 bases; unmatched bases: 9. There are 14 residues in the CDR3. Here the CDR3 reads CASKTGGPFNGYTF. DNA for the CDR3: TGTGCCAGCAAGACAGGGGGTCCCTTCAATGGCTACACCTTC.